What follows are 21 T cell receptor beta chains derived from one specimen sequenced in a study of T cells in Graves' hyperthyroidism and ophthalmopathy. The CDR3 regions of TCR beta were amplified from RNA transcripts. The study used the HTBI primer set for a first-round RT-PCR of the TCR CDR3. One entry per CDR3 protein results from TCRdb running MiXCR on the multiplex PCR reads. The data show a few hundred thousand distinct CDR3 sequences, with approximately 15% seen just once and under 20% held by the top ten. Material for sequencing was blood. The source of these receptors is a woman aged 18-29 years with Graves' hyperthyroidism.

This sequence joins TRBV7-9 and TRBJ1-2; D is possibly TRBD1 (6 bases). The V end lost 7 bases, the J end lost 4 bases, and 13 bases lay between the germline ends. CDR3 length: 13 amino acids. Germline V CDR1 and CDR2: SEHNR, FQNEAQ (reference sequence). CDR3 amino acids: CASTNREAYGYTF. CDR3 in DNA: TGTGCCAGCACCAACAGGGAAGCCTATGGCTACACCTTC.

The rearrangement uses TRBV7-3 and TRBJ1-1, with a weak D call TRBD1 (6 bases). The CDR3 covers 14 residues. Germline values: CDR1 SGHTA, CDR2 FQGTGA. Trimming left V 5 bases short and J 11 bases short, with 21 bases between. In nucleotides, the CDR3 is TGTGCCAGCAGCCCCGGCCCCCTAGGGGGGGACGCTTTCTTT. This encodes CASSPGPLGGDAFF.

This clonotype turned up a few times. The genes are TRBV29-1 and TRBJ1-2; TRBD1 is a possible D gene (6 bases). V lost 0 bases and J lost 4, with 12 bases in between. Germline assignment: CDR1 SQVTM and CDR2 ANQGSEA. The CDR3 loop spans 14 amino acids. The CDR3 region has the DNA TGCAGCGTTGAAGATCAGGGCAGGGGCTATGGCTACACCTTC. It specifies CSVEDQGRGYGYTF.

This clonotype was seen at least ten times. The rearrangement joins TRBV4-1 to TRBJ2-3; TRBD2 agrees at 12 bases. The length of the CDR3 is 18 residues. Germline CDR1 reads MGHRA; CDR2 reads YSYEKL. The ends lost 1 base at V and 1 base at J; junction bases unmatched: 6. The CDR3 loop reads CASSQVGTSGRRTDTQYF. Written as DNA, the CDR3 is TGCGCCAGCAGCCAAGTGGGAACTAGCGGGAGGCGCACAGATACGCAGTATTTT.

This clonotype has a handful of counts. This rearrangement joins TRBV7-9 to TRBJ2-2, with D uncertain. The CDR3 loop spans 13 amino acids. The V end lost 8 bases, the J end lost 4 bases, and 11 bases lay between the germline ends. Per the germline V gene, CDR1 is SEHNR and CDR2 is FQNEAQ (reference sequence). The CDR3 region has the DNA TGTGCCAGCTGGGCGCACCCCACCGGGGAGCTGTTTTTT. This gives the protein CASWAHPTGELFF.

This clonotype came up many times. This chain joins TRBV3-1 and TRBJ2-1, with D maybe TRBD2 (6 bases). From germline, CDR1 is LGHDT and CDR2 YNNKEL (reference sequence). The length of the CDR3 is 15 residues. The ends were cut back, 4 bases at V and 0 bases at J, with 10 bases in the middle. In DNA form, the CDR3 reads TGTGCCAGCAGCCCGACTAGGAGCTCCTACAATGAGCAGTTCTTC. Translated, it gives CASSPTRSSYNEQFF.

The genes are TRBV20-1 and TRBJ1-1; 8 positions match TRBD1. This CDR3 contains 14 residues. Germline V gene lookup returns CDR1 DFQATT and CDR2 SNEGSKA (reference sequence). The V segment lost 0 bases and the J segment 4 bases; nucleotides outside the gene matches: 4. CDR3 residues: CSARDHTGGTEAFF. Written as DNA, the CDR3 is TGCAGTGCTAGAGATCATACAGGGGGCACTGAAGCTTTCTTT.

This clonotype was counted ten times or more. This rearrangement joins TRBV6-1 to TRBJ2-5; TRBD2 might be the D (6 bases). Germline loops: CDR1 MNHNS, CDR2 SASEGT. The germline V and J ends were trimmed by 6 bases and 4 bases, with 12 bases remaining between them. This CDR3 has 13 amino acids. The CDR3 sequence is CASSVSLAETQYF. For the CDR3, the DNA is TGTGCCAGCAGCGTCTCACTAGCAGAGACCCAGTACTTC.

This clonotype was seen repeatedly, ten times or more. This sequence joins TRBV7-8 and TRBJ1-2; a possible D gene is TRBD1 (5 bases). The CDR3 spans 14 residues. The V gene lost 5 bases and the J gene lost 2 bases, with 12 bases spanning the gap. CDR1 and CDR2 (germline): SGHVS, FQNEAQ. The CDR3 nucleotides are TGTGCCAGCAGCCTAGGGGTGTTAAACTATGGCTACACCTTC. It specifies CASSLGVLNYGYTF.

A few counts support this clonotype. For the CDR3, the DNA is TGTGCCAGCAGTTACTCGGACAACGACTATTCACCCCTCCACTTT. Amino acid sequence: CASSYSDNDYSPLHF. This chain joins TRBV6-5 and TRBJ1-6, with TRBD1 as a possible D gene (5 bases). The CDR3 totals 15 residues. CDR1 MNHEY and CDR2 SVGAGI come from the germline V gene. Trimming took 0 bases from V and 8 from J, leaving 11 bases between them.

This clonotype has at least ten counts. This sequence joins TRBV5-6 and TRBJ2-1, with D tentatively TRBD1 or TRBD2 (5 bases each). CDR3 length equals 15 residues. Trimming stripped 3 bases from V and 7 bases from J, with 17 bases between. Germline V gives CDR1 SGHDT, CDR2 YYEEEE. CDR3 in DNA: TGTGCCAGCAGCTGGCGTGGGGGAGCGCGGAATGAGCAGTTCTTC. The encoded protein is CASSWRGGARNEQFF.

This clonotype was counted ten times or more. The rearrangement joins TRBV7-8 to TRBJ2-1, with TRBD2 matching 10 bases. Germline V gene lookup returns CDR1 SGHVS and CDR2 FQNEAQ. Trimming at V came to 5 bases and at J to 7 bases, leaving 14 bases not matched to a gene. This CDR3 is built from 17 residues. The CDR3 protein is CASSPLSGLAGENEQFF. The CDR3 coding sequence is TGTGCCAGCAGCCCACTCAGCGGGCTAGCGGGAGAGAATGAGCAGTTCTTC.

The V call is TRBV19, the J call TRBJ1-2, with 8 bases identical to TRBD1. Trimming took 4 bases from V and 10 from J; bases not matched to a gene: 11. Germline V gene data show CDR1 as LNHDA and CDR2 as SQIVND (reference sequence). This CDR3 region has 14 residues. CDR3 bases: TGTGCCAGTAGTAGCCTCGGGACAGGTGGTGACTACACCTTC. As protein: CASSSLGTGGDYTF.

This clonotype was counted many times. V usage is TRBV7-9 and J usage is TRBJ2-1; 12 bases are shared with TRBD2. Germline-derived CDR1 and CDR2 are SEHNR and FQNEAQ (reference sequence). The V segment lost 3 bases and the J segment 9 bases; nucleotides outside the gene matches: 12. This CDR3 is 17 amino acids long. CDR3 DNA sequence: TGTGCCAGCAGCTTGCCCTCGGGAACTAGCGGGAGGACTGAGCAGTTCTTC. It translates to CASSLPSGTSGRTEQFF.

There are many counts of this clonotype. CDR3: CASTETNYGYTF. CDR3 nucleotides: TGTGCCAGCACGGAAACTAACTATGGCTACACCTTC. The chain joins TRBV2 to TRBJ1-2; D gene unclear. The CDR3 sequence is 12 residues long. The V gene's germline CDR1 is SNHLY and CDR2 FYNNEI. Trimming stripped 7 bases from V and 0 bases from J, with 6 bases between.

This clonotype showed up just once. This sequence joins TRBV5-1 and TRBJ2-7, with a possible D match to TRBD2 (6 bases). CDR1 and CDR2 (germline): SGHRS, YFSETQ. The V end was cut by 4 bases, the J end by 3 bases, with 14 bases between. There are 14 residues in the CDR3. The CDR3: CASSASDVIYEQYF. Written as DNA, the CDR3 is TGCGCCAGCAGCGCTAGCGACGTGATCTACGAGCAGTACTTC. Filled out from reference TRBV5-1 and TRBJ2-7, the complete variable domain reads KAGVTQTPRYLIKTRGQQVTLSCSPISGHRSVSWYQQTPGQGLQFLFEYFSETQRNKGNFPGRFSGRQFSNSRSEMNVSTLELGDSALYLCASSASDVIYEQYFGPGTRLTVT.

The chain has TRBV9 and TRBJ2-4; TRBD2 is a possible D gene (7 bases). The CDR3 spans 14 residues. The germline V gene has CDR1 SGDLS and CDR2 YYNGEE. Between the trimmed V and J ends, which lost 3 bases and 8 bases, there was a span of 15 bases. The CDR3 bases are TGTGCCAGCAGCGCCGGACTAGGGGGGGACATTCAGTACTTC. Translating it yields CASSAGLGGDIQYF.

This clonotype showed up many times. The chain combines TRBV7-3 with TRBJ2-6; no firm D call. V lost 7 bases and J 2 bases, leaving 9 bases between the germline ends. This CDR3 is 14 amino acids long. Germline assignment: CDR1 SGHTA and CDR2 FQGTGA. The CDR3 DNA reads TGTGCCAGCACCATTGTGGCTGGGGCCAACGTCCTGACTTTC. Protein: CASTIVAGANVLTF.

This clonotype was detected ten times or more. This rearrangement joins TRBV19 to TRBJ2-3; D is unresolved. Deletions cut 11 bases from V and 2 bases from J, with 17 bases between. Looked up from germline, CDR1 is LNHDA and CDR2 is SQIVND (reference sequence). The CDR3 has 14 residues. The CDR3: CASQVTVTTDTQYF. The CDR3 DNA is TGTGCCTCTCAAGTGACCGTGACCACAGATACGCAGTATTTT.

This clonotype was detected only a few times. A read error may be the cause here, since a much bigger clone is one base away. V gene TRBV2 combines with J gene TRBJ2-2, with TRBD2 identical over 7 bases. This CDR3 comprises 15 residues. Germline values: CDR1 SNHLY, CDR2 FYNNEI. The DNA for the CDR3 is TGTGCCAGCAGTTCCAGCGGGACGAACACCGGGGGGCTGTTTTTT. This gives the protein CASSSSGTNTGGLFF.

In regard to this clonotype: A much larger clonotype is one base distant, so this may be a read error. J is TRBJ2-7 and V is TRBV9; 7 bases fit TRBD2. In germline, CDR1 is SGDLS, CDR2 YYNGEE. With V trimmed by 0 bases and J by 6 bases, 15 bases remained unmatched. The CDR3 sequence is 17 residues long. The CDR3 loop reads CASSVVSSSGELSEQYF. The CDR3 bases are TGTGCCAGCAGCGTAGTATCCTCAAGCGGGGAATTGAGCGAGCAGTACTTC.